This record covers a single TCR beta chain. No antigen is known for it. Per germline, CDR1 LGHDT and CDR2 YNNKEL (reference sequence). This CDR3 comprises 16 residues. Between the trimmed V and J ends, which lost 0 bases and 2 bases, there was a span of 11 bases. This entry is derived from a study of blood T cells in healthy people across ages. The study recruited healthy Caucasian donors from Russia who were aged about 6 to 90. Primed by a sample-barcoded 5' primer and a J-beta primer mix, a second PCR proceeded for roughly 6 to 12 cycles. Each cDNA molecule received a tag from a template-switch adaptor that had 12 random nucleotides. MiXCR was run by TCRdb on the 5' RACE reads, yielding one entry per CDR3 protein. The sample records about 930,000 distinct CDR3 sequences, 25% to 35% being singletons. Overall study results and limits: A strong correlation was seen between TCR beta diversity and naive T cell percentage.

These records were also assigned to another study, of T cells of mothers and their children. That publication notes: According to the study, all extracted RNA entered cDNA synthesis at around 1.6 ug per 15 ul.

The origin of this receptor is a woman between 40 and 55 years old in good health. The sample was blood. J is TRBJ2-1 and V is TRBV3-1; maybe TRBD2 (5 bases). The CDR3 protein is CASSQEGDPAYNEQFF. The CDR3 bases are TGTGCCAGCAGCCAAGAGGGAGACCCCGCCTACAATGAGCAGTTCTTC.